The clone carrying this T cell receptor (beta chain) was detected only a few times. The sample comes from a study of blood T cells in healthy people across ages. Each sample yielded at least 6 million isolated PBMCs. Trimming left V 4 bases short and J 2 bases short, with 12 bases between. Germline CDR1 is SGHKS and CDR2 is YYEKEE (reference sequence). There are 14 residues in the CDR3. A second PCR, run for roughly 6 to 11 cycles, used a sample-barcoded 5' primer plus a J-beta primer mix. A tag from a template-switch adaptor with 12 random nucleotides marked each cDNA molecule. Each CDR3 protein gets one entry after TCRdb re-called the 5' RACE reads with MiXCR. The data contain 1.5 million to 2 million distinct CDR3 sequences, over 25% of them singletons.

The source of this sequence is a woman in her 30s in good health. Material for sequencing was blood. The chain joins TRBV5-5 to TRBJ1-1, with a tentative D call TRBD1 (5 bases). For the CDR3, the DNA is TGTGCCAGCAGCAGGGGAGCGGAAAACACTGAAGCTTTCTTT. Translated, it gives CASSRGAENTEAFF. Looking up the rest from reference TRBV5-5 and TRBJ1-1 gives the full variable domain: DAGVTQSPTHLIKTRGQQVTLRCSPISGHKSVSWYQQVLGQGPQFIFQYYEKEERGRGNFPDRFSARQFPNYSSELNVNALLLGDSALYLCASSRGAENTEAFFGQGTRLTVV.